This entry concerns a single T cell receptor (beta chain). This sample stems from a study of early stage breast cancer tumors. Study as a whole: Each sample averaged approximately 9.6-fold read coverage.

The table came from immunoSEQ multiplex PCR; TCRdb's copy has only in-frame clones and leaves some out. The sample carries around 20,000 clones, 80% to 90% recorded once. Per germline, CDR1 LGHNT and CDR2 FRNRAP. The CDR3 spans 16 residues. The V and J ends lost 5 bases and 1 base, in that order; junction bases with no gene match: 6. The chain joins TRBV12-5 to TRBJ1-5; 9 bases align to TRBD1. The sequenced sample was blood. The TCR comes from a person aged 65 to 85 with breast cancer. As DNA, the CDR3 is TGTGCTAGTGGTCAACCGACAGGGGGGAGCAATCAGCCCCAGCATTTT. This translates into CASGQPTGGSNQPQHF.